This T cell receptor (beta chain) was captured by sequencing in a study of Ad26.COV2.S vaccination and SARS-CoV-2 variants. Study results and limitations: Quantification of TCR breadth and depth may have yielded underestimates of total T cell responses. Following vaccination, spike-specific CD8+ and CD4+ T cell responses reportedly exhibited substantial breadth.

Sequenced by immunoSEQ multiplex PCR; TCRdb stores in-frame clones only, minus some. The sample consists of 300,000 to 350,000 clones, approximately 86% of them appearing once. Treatment here: around 19 received Ad26.COV2.S at low or high dose, single or two shots; five or six received placebo; per-sample allocation not given. Specimen acquisition occurred on day 63 following the initial vaccine or placebo injection. Adults aged 18-55 years in Boston included the donor. A note on this clone: Its antigen is unknown.

The V and J ends lost 5 bases and 2 bases respectively, with 2 bases between them. This CDR3 has 11 residues. This chain joins TRBV12-3 or TRBV12-4 and TRBJ2-3, with D hard to call. The receptor was isolated from a person aged 18-65 years who received the Ad26.COV2.S COVID-19 vaccine or a placebo. Sequencing used peripheral blood, obtained in a trial of Ad26.COV2.S vaccine versus placebo. The chain's CDR3 is CASSITDTQYF. The CDR3 nucleotides read TGTGCCAGCAGTATCACAGATACGCAGTATTTT.